The source of this T cell receptor (beta chain) is a study of CD8+ T cells in alopecia areata. Study-level findings and limits: On tofacitinib, scalp and blood still held many of the expanded lesional clones. Tofacitinib produced a significant decrease in scalp clonality and in expanded CD8+ clones among the top 100.

Treatment described: oral pan-JAK inhibitor, 5-10 mg twice daily. This clone was detected a few times. Its antigen is still unknown. RNA was extracted and reverse transcribed into cDNA as the sequencing template. Assay used: immunoSEQ multiplex PCR; TCRdb lists only in-frame clones, some missing. There are 180,000 or so clones in the sample; approximately 59% occur only once, and 16% lies in the top ten. The receptor comes from a human donor with alopecia areata. Here the sequenced sample was CD4+ T cells sorted from blood, taken at approximately week 60, from a patient treated with tofacitinib.

The CDR3 DNA follows: TGTGCCAGCAGCTTAGGTCAAAACCCGGAGACCCAGTACTTC. Its protein product is CASSLGQNPETQYF. V and J are TRBV7-3 and TRBJ2-5; D gene unclear. The CDR3 loop spans 14 amino acids. Germline CDR1 and CDR2: SGHTA and FQGTGA. Trimming left V 2 bases short and J 5 bases short, with 12 bases between.